A selection of T cell receptor beta chains follows, all from one sample in a study of identical twins. TCRdb reanalysed the 5' RACE reads using MiXCR and keeps one entry per CDR3 protein. The sample holds 520,000 or so distinct CDR3 sequences; roughly a fifth are singletons and the top ten take roughly 0.9%. The same specimen was also included in a second study, on T cells expressing NK-cell markers.

The sample consisted of CD4+ T cells sorted from blood. These receptors were obtained from a woman in her late teens or twenties in good health. Both conserved end residues are part of each CDR3. D genes are given only for firm matches. Size values are once, few and many counts, or a class for expanded clones, and some rows have none.

TRBV10-3	-	TRBJ1-5	-	CAISAGTDSNQPQHF	TGTGCCATCAGTGCCGGGACCGATAGCAATCAGCCCCAGCATTTT
TRBV9	-	TRBJ1-2	-	CASSASLGESGYTF	TGTGCCAGCAGCGCCTCCTTAGGGGAATCTGGCTACACCTTC
TRBV11-2	-	TRBJ2-7	-	CASSLAADAQYEQYF	TGTGCCAGCAGCTTAGCGGCCGACGCACAGTACGAGCAGTACTTC
TRBV20-1	TRBD2	TRBJ2-1	-	CSANLAGGPRNEQFF	TGCAGTGCCAACCTAGCGGGAGGGCCTCGTAATGAGCAGTTCTTC
TRBV7-2	-	TRBJ2-1	-	CASSFFNNEQFF	TGTGCCAGCAGCTTTTTTAACAATGAGCAGTTCTTC
TRBV20-1	TRBD2	TRBJ2-3	-	CSARGLAGPADTQYF	TGCAGTGCTAGAGGACTAGCGGGCCCGGCAGATACGCAGTATTTT
TRBV20-1	TRBD2	TRBJ2-7	-	CSASGVAGRSYEQYF	TGCAGTGCGTCGGGGGTAGCGGGGCGCTCCTACGAGCAGTACTTC
TRBV20-1	TRBD1	TRBJ1-2	-	CSASTQGYGYTF	TGCAGTGCTTCTACACAGGGGTATGGCTACACCTTC
TRBV20-1	TRBD1	TRBJ1-2	few	CSAGQGMRGYTF	TGCAGTGCTGGACAGGGTATGCGTGGCTACACCTTC
TRBV20-1	TRBD1	TRBJ1-1	-	CSAYPGQGGSEAFF	TGCAGTGCTTACCCCGGACAGGGAGGCTCTGAAGCTTTCTTT
TRBV5-1	TRBD2	TRBJ2-3	few	CASGEAGAIRTDTQYF	TGCGCCAGTGGAGAAGCGGGGGCAATCCGCACAGATACGCAGTATTTT
TRBV15	-	TRBJ1-5	-	CASSVPGQPQHF	TGTGCCAGCAGCGTCCCGGGGCAGCCCCAGCATTTT
TRBV11-3	-	TRBJ2-7	-	CASSLDQTRAYEQYF	TGTGCCAGCAGCTTAGACCAAACCCGGGCCTACGAGCAGTACTTC
TRBV12-3/TRBV12-4	-	TRBJ2-2	many	CASRTGLETGELFF	TGTGCCTCCAGGACCGGGTTGGAGACCGGGGAGCTGTTTTTT
TRBV2	TRBD2	TRBJ2-2	few	CASRNVAGANTGELFF	TGTGCCAGCAGGAACGTGGCGGGGGCGAACACCGGGGAGCTGTTTTTT